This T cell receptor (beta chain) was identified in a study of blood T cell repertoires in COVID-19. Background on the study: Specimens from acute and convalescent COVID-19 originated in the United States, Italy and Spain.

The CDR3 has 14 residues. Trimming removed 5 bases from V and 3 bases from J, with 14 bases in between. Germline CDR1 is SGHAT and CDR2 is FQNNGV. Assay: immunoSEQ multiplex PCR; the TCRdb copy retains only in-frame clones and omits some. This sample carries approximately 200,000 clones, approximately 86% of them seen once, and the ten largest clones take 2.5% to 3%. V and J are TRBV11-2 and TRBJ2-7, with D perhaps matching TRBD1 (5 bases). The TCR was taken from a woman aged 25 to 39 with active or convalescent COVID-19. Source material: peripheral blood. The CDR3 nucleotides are TGTGCCAGCAGCGCCGGAAGGGGTGACTACGAGCAGTACTTC. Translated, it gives CASSAGRGDYEQYF. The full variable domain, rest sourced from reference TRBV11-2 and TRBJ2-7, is EAGVAQSPRYKIIEKRQSVAFWCNPISGHATLYWYQQILGQGPKLLIQFQNNGVVDDSQLPKDRFSAERLKGVDSTLKIQPAKLEDSAVYLCASSAGRGDYEQYFGPGTRLTVT.